The 9 T cell receptor beta chains reported below all come from one sample, sequenced in a study of cytomegalovirus exposure and HLA in healthy donors. Both 60 Vbeta primers and 13 Jbeta primers went into the PCR. Measured with immunoSEQ multiplex PCR; TCRdb has only the in-frame clones, and not every one. The sample yields more than 200,000 clones, over 75% seen once. Sequencing used PBMCs. The receptors were gathered from a girl aged 2-15 years in good health and CMV-seronegative.

The V call is TRBV2, the J call TRBJ2-7; 7 bases line up with TRBD1. The CDR3 consists of 14 residues. Germline CDR1 and CDR2: SNHLY and FYNNEI. The ends lost 1 base at V and 6 bases at J; junction bases unmatched: 6. CDR3 nucleotide sequence: TGTGCCAGCAGTGAAGTGGGGACAGTCCCCGAGCAGTACTTC. Encoded protein: CASSEVGTVPEQYF.

This chain joins TRBV18 and TRBJ2-1; TRBD2 matches 7 bases. The trim removed 4 bases at V and 7 bases at J, leaving 7 bases unmatched. CDR1 and CDR2 from the germline V gene are KGHSH and LQKENI. This CDR3 comprises 14 residues. The CDR3 nucleotides are TGTGCCAGCTCACTTATCGGGGGGTGGAATGAGCAGTTCTTC. Amino acid sequence: CASSLIGGWNEQFF. The full variable domain, completed using reference TRBV18 and TRBJ2-1, is NAGVMQNPRHLVRRRGQEARLRCSPMKGHSHVYWYRQLPEEGLKFMVYLQKENIIDESGMPKERFSAEFPKEGPSILRIQQVVRGDSAAYFCASSLIGGWNEQFFGPGTRLTVL.

The gene calls are TRBV13 and TRBJ1-1; 10 bases agree with TRBD1. This CDR3 region has 14 residues. The junction had 8 bases not matched to a gene; V was cut back by 5 bases and J by 8 bases. Germline assignment: CDR1 PRHDT and CDR2 FYEKMQ (reference sequence). CDR3 in DNA: TGTGCCAGCAGCCAGAGACAGGGGGCCCACGAAGCTTTCTTT. Its protein is CASSQRQGAHEAFF.

This chain joins TRBV6-1 and TRBJ1-6, with TRBD1 matching over 8 bases. Germline V CDR1 and CDR2: MNHNS, SASEGT. This CDR3 has 15 residues. Trimming at V came to 1 base and at J to 9 bases, leaving 5 bases not matched to a gene. CDR3 sequence (DNA): TGTGCCAGCAGTGAAGGGACAGGGTTGGCTTCACCCCTCCACTTT. Amino acids: CASSEGTGLASPLHF.

The count of this clone is one. The chain carries TRBV28 and TRBJ1-5; perhaps TRBD1 as D (6 bases). Germline V gene lookup returns CDR1 MDHEN and CDR2 SYDVKM. This CDR3 is built from 15 residues. The V and J ends lost 2 bases and 4 bases respectively, with 12 bases between them. CDR3 amino acids: CASSLTRDINQPQHF. In nucleotides, the CDR3 is TGTGCCAGCAGTTTAACCAGGGACATTAATCAGCCCCAGCATTTT. Together with reference TRBV28 and TRBJ1-5, the CDR3 gives the full variable domain: DVKVTQSSRYLVKRTGEKVFLECVQDMDHENMFWYRQDPGLGLRLIYFSYDVKMKEKGDIPEGYSVSREKKERFSLILESASTNQTSMYLCASSLTRDINQPQHFGDGTRLSIL.

This sequence joins TRBV7-8 and TRBJ2-1, with 10 positions matching TRBD2. The CDR3 is 15 residues long. The V gene's germline CDR1 is SGHVS and CDR2 FQNEAQ. V shed 4 bases and J 9 bases; nucleotides not matched to a gene: 9. The CDR3 DNA is TGTGCCAGCAGCTCCCCGCTAGCGGGAGTTACTGAGCAGTTCTTC. Translating it yields CASSSPLAGVTEQFF.

This sequence joins TRBV2 and TRBJ2-1; D is unclear. V lost 2 bases and J lost 9, with 11 bases in between. The CDR3 has 13 amino acids. Germline V CDR1 and CDR2: SNHLY, FYNNEI. The DNA of the CDR3 is TGTGCCAGCAGTGAACCTCCCCAGGCTGAGCAGTTCTTC. Translated: CASSEPPQAEQFF. Full variable domain (outside the CDR3, taken from reference TRBV2 and TRBJ2-1): EPEVTQTPSHQVTQMGQEVILRCVPISNHLYFYWYRQILGQKVEFLVSFYNNEISEKSEIFDDQFSVERPDGSNFTLKIRSTKLEDSAMYFCASSEPPQAEQFFGPGTRLTVL.

The chain combines TRBV15 with TRBJ2-3; 9 bases fit TRBD2. After removal of 0 bases from V and 4 bases from J, the junction contained 5 bases not matched to a gene. This CDR3 spans 16 amino acids. Per germline, CDR1 LNHNV and CDR2 YYDKDF (reference sequence). The chain's CDR3 is CATSRDRRTSADTQYF. The CDR3 coding sequence is TGTGCCACCAGCAGAGATCGCCGGACTAGCGCAGATACGCAGTATTTT.

The rearrangement uses TRBV10-3 and TRBJ2-7; 9 bases align to TRBD1. The V gene's germline CDR1 is ENHRY and CDR2 SYGVKD. The CDR3 has 16 amino acids. Trimming removed 0 bases from V and 7 bases from J; junction bases left unmatched: 10. The CDR3 is CAISESGQGVIWEQYF. As DNA, the CDR3 is TGTGCCATCAGTGAGTCGGGACAGGGAGTAATTTGGGAGCAGTACTTC.